The 27 T cell receptor beta chains reported below all come from one sample, sequenced in a study of a mutant IDH1 vaccine in newly diagnosed glioma. The time point here: baseline, week 1 (first vaccination visit). Specified treatment: pre-vaccination baseline after standard-of-care therapy. Data came from immunoSEQ multiplex PCR; TCRdb stores just in-frame clones and leaves some out. The table records over 75,000 clones, just under 80% of them present only once. The source material was PBMCs, sampled from a glioma patient treated with radiotherapy, temozolomide or both. Receptor source: a man aged 35 to 55 with glioma.

This chain uses TRBV2 with TRBJ2-1; 11 bases agree with TRBD2. Germline V lookup: CDR1 SNHLY, CDR2 FYNNEI. The CDR3 has 15 amino acids. The trim removed 3 bases at V and 9 bases at J, leaving 7 bases unmatched. Written as DNA, the CDR3 is TGTGCCAGCAGTGAGGGACTAGCGGCGGACGGTGAGCAGTTCTTC. It encodes CASSEGLAADGEQFF.

The chain recombines TRBV30 with TRBJ2-7; maybe TRBD2 (5 bases). The V end lost 7 bases, the J end lost 3 bases, and 10 bases lay between the germline ends. Per the germline V gene, CDR1 is GTSNPN and CDR2 is SVGIG (reference sequence). The CDR3 runs 11 residues. The CDR3 loop is CALDGSYEQYF. As DNA, the CDR3 is TGTGCCTTGGATGGGAGCTACGAGCAGTACTTC.

This rearrangement joins TRBV29-1 to TRBJ2-7; 13 bases map to TRBD2. V gave up 5 bases and J gave up 3 bases; unmatched junction bases: 1. The germline gives CDR1 SQVTM, CDR2 ANQGSEA. The CDR3 extends over 13 amino acids. The CDR3 DNA follows: TGCAGCGTTACTAGCGGGAGGGGCTACGAGCAGTACTTC. It translates to CSVTSGRGYEQYF.

The chain couples TRBV4-2 to TRBJ2-7; 7 bases line up with TRBD1. From germline, CDR1 is LGHNA and CDR2 YNFKEQ. The CDR3 totals 15 residues. J gave up 4 bases and V 0 bases, and 6 bases lay outside the gene matches. In DNA, the CDR3 is TGTGCCAGCAGCCAAGATCTTACAGGGGCGTACGAGCAGTACTTC. The encoded protein is CASSQDLTGAYEQYF.

A few counts support this clone. J is TRBJ2-7 and V is TRBV7-2; the D is unclear. CDR1 SGHTA and CDR2 FQGNSA come from the germline V gene. V dropped 1 base and J dropped 4 bases, with 11 bases sitting between them. CDR3 length equals 14 residues. The CDR3 DNA sequence: TGTGCCAGCAGCTTAGGGTCTTTCCCGTACGAGCAGTACTTC. Its translation: CASSLGSFPYEQYF. Combining the CDR3 with reference TRBV7-2 and TRBJ2-7 gives the whole variable domain GAGVSQSPSNKVTEKGKDVELRCDPISGHTALYWYRQSLGQGLEFLIYFQGNSAPDKSGLPSDRFSAERTGGSVSTLTIQRTQQEDSAVYLCASSLGSFPYEQYFGPGTRLTVT.

V and J are TRBV29-1 and TRBJ2-7; D ambiguous. The CDR3 extends over 14 amino acids. V was trimmed by 2 bases and J by 3 bases, leaving 14 bases between them. Germline values: CDR1 SQVTM, CDR2 ANQGSEA. The CDR3 DNA sequence: TGCAGCGTTGAACCCCTGGCAGGATTCTACGAGCAGTACTTC. Translation gives CSVEPLAGFYEQYF.

The V and J genes are TRBV7-2 and TRBJ2-5; a possible D gene is TRBD1 (6 bases). The CDR3 length is 13 residues. The germline V gene has CDR1 SGHTA and CDR2 FQGNSA. Trimming took off 7 bases at V and 5 bases at J, with 14 bases between the two ends. The DNA for the CDR3 is TGTGCCAGCAACCCCAGGGGCGCTGAGACCCAGTACTTC. Protein: CASNPRGAETQYF.

About this clone: The sample holds other DNA sequences that translate to the same CDR3. This rearrangement joins TRBV6-5 to TRBJ2-1, with 9 bases aligning to TRBD1. This CDR3 has 14 amino acids. The trim removed 6 bases at V and 2 bases at J, leaving 2 bases unmatched. Germline V lookup: CDR1 MNHEY, CDR2 SVGAGI. In DNA form, the CDR3 reads TGTGCCAGCAGAAGACAGGGGGCCTACAATGAGCAGTTCTTC. This codes for CASRRQGAYNEQFF.

V is TRBV19 and J is TRBJ1-2; TRBD1 agrees at 8 bases. The V gene end was trimmed by 5 bases and the J gene end by 5 bases; junction bases not matched to a gene: 7. CDR3 length: 14 residues. Germline V gene data show CDR1 as LNHDA and CDR2 as SQIVND (reference sequence). The CDR3 nucleotides read TGTGCCAGTAGTGGCAGGGGGCGGCCTTATGGCTACACCTTC. It translates to CASSGRGRPYGYTF.

The V call is TRBV10-3, the J call TRBJ1-5; no clear D gene. This CDR3 has 15 amino acids. The germline V and J ends were trimmed by 5 bases and 5 bases, with 16 bases remaining between them. Germline CDR1 is ENHRY and CDR2 is SYGVKD. The CDR3 loop is CAISKDRFPDQPQHF. The CDR3 coding sequence is TGTGCCATCAGTAAGGACCGGTTCCCCGATCAGCCCCAGCATTTT.

The genes are TRBV6-5 and TRBJ2-7; TRBD2 matches 12 bases. After removal of 4 bases from V and 6 bases from J, the junction contained 10 bases not matched to a gene. The CDR3 is 16 amino acids. Germline loops: CDR1 MNHEY, CDR2 SVGAGI. CDR3 in amino acids: CASSSSRTSGVGEQYF. The CDR3 coding sequence is TGTGCCAGCAGTTCCTCCCGGACTAGCGGGGTGGGCGAGCAGTACTTC.

This sequence joins TRBV2 and TRBJ2-7; 11 positions agree with TRBD2. CDR1 SNHLY and CDR2 FYNNEI come from the germline V gene. V trimming: 8 bases; J trimming: 1 base; junction bases outside the gene matches: 4. This CDR3 has 14 amino acids. CDR3 sequence: CASQGTSGSYEQYF. In DNA, the CDR3 is TGTGCCAGCCAAGGGACTAGCGGTTCCTACGAGCAGTACTTC.

This chain connects TRBV7-2 to TRBJ2-3, with a tentative D call TRBD2 (5 bases). The CDR3 has 16 residues. Germline values: CDR1 SGHTA, CDR2 FQGNSA. V was cut by 5 bases and J by 2 bases, with 17 bases left in between. CDR3 coding DNA: TGTGCCAGCAGCCCAACGGGAATGAGGCCCACAGATACGCAGTATTTT. This encodes CASSPTGMRPTDTQYF.

This clone showed up just once. This chain uses TRBV7-2 with TRBJ1-2, with a tentative D call TRBD1 (5 bases). Trimming left V 4 bases short and J 4 bases short, with 22 bases between. CDR3 length: 17 amino acids. Germline V gene data show CDR1 as SGHTA and CDR2 as FQGNSA. The CDR3 loop is CASSSDRDAGISYGYTF. CDR3 bases: TGTGCCAGCAGCTCCGACCGGGACGCAGGGATTAGCTATGGCTACACCTTC.

The rearrangement joins TRBV4-3 to TRBJ1-1, with D possibly TRBD1 on 6 matching bases. Germline assignment: CDR1 LGHNA and CDR2 YSLEER. V was pared by 3 bases and J by 1 base, with 9 bases between. This CDR3 region has 14 residues. The CDR3 nucleotides read TGCGCCAGCAGCCACCTGGGGGCGAACACTGAAGCTTTCTTT. Amino acids: CASSHLGANTEAFF.

CDR3 sequence reads: CASSDSSGDGTLGMNTEAFF. CDR3 DNA sequence: TGTGCCAGCAGTGACTCCTCGGGGGACGGGACACTGGGGATGAACACTGAAGCTTTCTTT. The chain employs TRBV2 and TRBJ1-1, with D possibly matching TRBD1 (6 bases). Germline V gene lookup returns CDR1 SNHLY and CDR2 FYNNEI. Between the trimmed V and J ends, which lost 3 bases and 0 bases, there was a span of 26 bases. The CDR3 spans 20 residues.

The chain is built from TRBV6-1 and TRBJ2-3; 7 bases agree with TRBD1. Germline V gene data show CDR1 as MNHNS and CDR2 as SASEGT. The length of the CDR3 is 15 residues. Trimming removed 6 bases from V and 0 bases from J; junction bases left unmatched: 6. The CDR3 nucleotides read TGTGCCAGCAGGGTAGACAGGGTTAGCACAGATACGCAGTATTTT. It specifies CASRVDRVSTDTQYF.

This clone is a singleton in its sample. The chain carries TRBV5-4 and TRBJ1-6; 7 nucleotides agree with TRBD1. The length of the CDR3 is 12 residues. Per the germline V gene, CDR1 is SGHNT and CDR2 is YYREEE (reference sequence). The CDR3 loop reads CAVGTDNSPLHF. CDR3 bases: TGTGCTGTGGGGACAGATAATTCACCCCTCCACTTT.

V is TRBV5-4 and J is TRBJ1-2; D is perhaps TRBD1 (5 bases). Germline CDR1 reads SGHNT; CDR2 reads YYREEE (reference sequence). The CDR3 sequence is 14 residues long. V shed 6 bases and J shed 3 bases, with 15 bases lying between them. The CDR3 region is CASNSVDNYYGYTF. CDR3 DNA sequence: TGTGCCAGCAACTCGGTGGACAACTACTATGGCTACACCTTC.

This chain uses TRBV7-2 with TRBJ1-6; D not certain. V was trimmed by 0 bases and J by 5 bases, leaving 11 bases between them. Germline V lookup: CDR1 SGHTA, CDR2 FQGNSA. This CDR3 has 16 amino acids. In DNA, the CDR3 is TGTGCCAGCAGCTTAGCCGGGTCCTCGGATAATTCACCCCTCCACTTT. Translation gives CASSLAGSSDNSPLHF.

The V and J genes are TRBV19 and TRBJ1-5, with TRBD1 matching over 7 bases. Germline V lookup: CDR1 LNHDA, CDR2 SQIVND (reference sequence). The ends lost 5 bases at V and 7 bases at J; junction bases unmatched: 11. The CDR3 totals 15 residues. CDR3 sequence (DNA): TGTGCCAGTAGTTCACAGGGGCCGGGGAGGCAGCCCCAGCATTTT. Translated: CASSSQGPGRQPQHF.

As regards this clone: One junction end disagrees with the germline gene, perhaps due to a read error. The genes are TRBV7-2 and TRBJ2-5; unclear D gene. Germline V gives CDR1 SGHTA, CDR2 FQGNSA. This CDR3 is 12 amino acids long. The CDR3 reads CASSHPQGTQYF. The DNA of the CDR3 is TGTGCCAGCAGCCACCCTCAAGGGACCCAGTACTTC.

This clone was found a few times. V usage is TRBV10-2 and J usage is TRBJ2-1; D possibly corresponds to TRBD2 (6 bases). V lost 2 bases and J lost 3, with 8 bases in between. CDR1 and CDR2 from the germline V gene are WSHSY and SAAADI. The CDR3 has 14 residues. The CDR3 DNA follows: TGCGCCAGCAGTGAGCGGGAGAGCTACAATGAGCAGTTCTTC. Amino acids: CASSERESYNEQFF.

The chain links TRBV5-1 to TRBJ1-2, with 7 bases fitting TRBD1. This CDR3 has 15 amino acids. Germline loops: CDR1 SGHRS, CDR2 YFSETQ. The V gene end was trimmed by 0 bases and the J gene end by 4 bases; junction bases not matched to a gene: 6. The CDR3, as DNA: TGCGCCAGCAGCTTGGACGACAGGGCGTTCTATGGCTACACCTTC. Its protein is CASSLDDRAFYGYTF.

In this sample, this clone turned up a few times. The CDR3 loop is CASSQGQDTDTQYF. CDR3 DNA: TGCGCCAGCAGCCAAGGACAGGACACAGATACGCAGTATTTT. The genes are TRBV5-1 and TRBJ2-3, with 7 bases aligning to TRBD1. V was clipped by 4 bases and J by 2 bases; unmatched bases: 4. Germline loops: CDR1 SGHRS, CDR2 YFSETQ. CDR3 length equals 14 residues.

This sequence joins TRBV11-2 and TRBJ2-7; TRBD1 agrees at 7 bases. The CDR3 runs 17 residues. J was trimmed by 4 bases and V by 8 bases; bases with no gene match: 20. CDR1 and CDR2 from the germline V gene are SGHAT and FQNNGV. The CDR3 loop reads CASAPGTARALPYEQYF. The CDR3 DNA follows: TGTGCCAGCGCCCCGGGGACAGCCAGGGCGTTACCGTACGAGCAGTACTTC.

The CDR3 loop is CASSADRPGPYSNQPQHF. As DNA, the CDR3 is TGTGCCAGCAGCGCCGACAGGCCAGGGCCTTATAGCAATCAGCCCCAGCATTTT. V usage is TRBV9 and J usage is TRBJ1-5, with a weak D call TRBD1 (6 bases). Trimming pared 3 bases from V and 0 bases from J, leaving 19 bases between. The CDR3 is 18 residues long. CDR1 is SGDLS and CDR2 is YYNGEE in the germline V gene.